This paragraph covers one T cell receptor (beta chain) sequence. Its antigen is as yet unknown. This specimen comes from a study of T cell responses to AZD1222 COVID-19 vaccine. Study-wide points: After two AZD1222 doses, spike-specific TCR breadth and depth rose versus day 0. Baseline seropositivity occurred in only a handful of AZD1222 recipients. Variant regions that are unmutated are reportedly the target of nearly half of spike-specific TCRs. White British ancestry dominated among donors, who included more females, and clonal diversity was possibly underestimated.

The CDR3 consists of 14 residues. Trimming stripped 1 base from V and 11 bases from J, with 15 bases between. The germline V gene has CDR1 SGHTA and CDR2 FQGNSA. Measured with immunoSEQ multiplex PCR; TCRdb has only the in-frame clones, and not every one. This sample has under 150,000 clones, with roughly 92% found just once. The TCR was taken from an adult in good health. Specimen: peripheral blood, collected on day 0 of AZD1222 vaccination. The rearrangement joins TRBV7-2 to TRBJ2-1; D is possibly TRBD2 (5 bases). The CDR3 region is CASSLVSFEGKQFF. The CDR3 region has the DNA TGTGCCAGCAGCTTAGTATCCTTTGAGGGAAAGCAGTTCTTC. Full variable domain (rest looked up from reference TRBV7-2 and TRBJ2-1): GAGVSQSPSNKVTEKGKDVELRCDPISGHTALYWYRQSLGQGLEFLIYFQGNSAPDKSGLPSDRFSAERTGGSVSTLTIQRTQQEDSAVYLCASSLVSFEGKQFFGPGTRLTVL.